Shown below are 2 T cell receptor beta chains from a single sample sequenced in a study of T cells in Graves' hyperthyroidism and ophthalmopathy. Amplified TCR beta CDR3 regions derived from RNA transcripts. When the TCR CDR3 underwent first-round RT-PCR, the HTBI primer set was used. MiXCR, run by TCRdb on the multiplex PCR reads, gives a single entry per CDR3 protein. The repertoire holds approximately 620,000 distinct CDR3 sequences, with approximately 16% as singletons. The sequenced material came from blood. All receptors derive from a middle-aged woman with Graves' ophthalmopathy.

The chain's CDR3 is CASSSPPTSGLSGANVLTF. CDR3 nucleotide sequence: TGCGCCAGCAGTTCACCCCCGACTAGCGGCCTTTCTGGGGCCAACGTCCTGACTTTC. This chain connects TRBV5-1 to TRBJ2-6, with 9 positions matching TRBD2. The CDR3 contains 19 residues. The ends lost 5 bases at V and 1 base at J; junction bases unmatched: 13. Germline CDR1 SGHRS, CDR2 YFSETQ.

This clonotype was observed many times. This chain connects TRBV11-2 to TRBJ1-2; 9 nucleotides align to TRBD1. Germline CDR1 and CDR2: SGHAT and FQNNGV. The CDR3 runs 16 residues. Unmatched junction bases numbered 11, after V lost 4 bases and J lost 5 bases. The CDR3 nucleotides read TGTGCCAGCAGCTCAGGGTCCGGGACAGGGAGTTATGGCTACACCTTC. The encoded protein is CASSSGSGTGSYGYTF.